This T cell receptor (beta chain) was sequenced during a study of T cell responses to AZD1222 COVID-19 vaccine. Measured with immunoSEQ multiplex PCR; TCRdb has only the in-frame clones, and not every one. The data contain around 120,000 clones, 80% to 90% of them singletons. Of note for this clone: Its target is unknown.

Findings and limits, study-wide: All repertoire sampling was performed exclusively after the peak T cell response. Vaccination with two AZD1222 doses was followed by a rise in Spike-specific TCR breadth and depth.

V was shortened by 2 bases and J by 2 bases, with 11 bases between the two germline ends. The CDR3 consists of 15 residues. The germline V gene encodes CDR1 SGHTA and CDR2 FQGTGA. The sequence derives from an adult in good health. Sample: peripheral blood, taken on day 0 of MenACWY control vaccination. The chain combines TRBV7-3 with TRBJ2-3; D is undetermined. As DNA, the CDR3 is TGTGCCAGCAGCTTAGAGCTCGGAAACACAGATACGCAGTATTTT. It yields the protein CASSLELGNTDTQYF.